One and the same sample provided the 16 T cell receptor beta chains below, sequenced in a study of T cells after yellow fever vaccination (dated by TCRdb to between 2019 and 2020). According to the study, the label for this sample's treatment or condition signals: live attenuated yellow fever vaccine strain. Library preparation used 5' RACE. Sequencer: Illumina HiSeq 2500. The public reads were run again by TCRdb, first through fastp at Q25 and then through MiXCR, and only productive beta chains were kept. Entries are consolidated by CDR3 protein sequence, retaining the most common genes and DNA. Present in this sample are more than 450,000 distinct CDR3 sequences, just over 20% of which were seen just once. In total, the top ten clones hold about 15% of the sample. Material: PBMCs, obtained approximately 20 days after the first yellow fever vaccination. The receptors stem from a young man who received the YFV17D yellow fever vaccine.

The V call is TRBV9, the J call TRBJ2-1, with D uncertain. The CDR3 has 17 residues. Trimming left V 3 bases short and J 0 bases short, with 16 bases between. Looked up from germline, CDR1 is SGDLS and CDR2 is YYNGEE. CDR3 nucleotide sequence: TGTGCCAGCAGCGCCCAATGGGTAGCCTACTCCTACAATGAGCAGTTCTTC. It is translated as CASSAQWVAYSYNEQFF. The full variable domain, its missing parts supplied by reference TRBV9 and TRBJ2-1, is DSGVTQTPKHLITATGQRVTLRCSPRSGDLSVYWYQQSLDQGLQFLIQYYNGEERAKGNILERFSAQQFPDLHSELNLSSLELGDSALYFCASSAQWVAYSYNEQFFGPGTRLTVL.

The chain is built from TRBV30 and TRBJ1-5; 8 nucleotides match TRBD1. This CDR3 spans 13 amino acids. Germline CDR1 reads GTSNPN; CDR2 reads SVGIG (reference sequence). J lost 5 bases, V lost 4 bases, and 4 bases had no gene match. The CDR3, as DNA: TGTGCCTGGACTAAGGACAGGGATCAGCCCCAGCATTTT. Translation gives CAWTKDRDQPQHF.

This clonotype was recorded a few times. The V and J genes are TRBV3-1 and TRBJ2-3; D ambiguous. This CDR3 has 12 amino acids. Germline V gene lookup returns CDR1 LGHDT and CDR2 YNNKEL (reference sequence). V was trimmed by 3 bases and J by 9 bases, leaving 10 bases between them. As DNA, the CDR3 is TGTGCCAGCAGCCACGGCTTTGAAACGCAGTATTTT. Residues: CASSHGFETQYF.

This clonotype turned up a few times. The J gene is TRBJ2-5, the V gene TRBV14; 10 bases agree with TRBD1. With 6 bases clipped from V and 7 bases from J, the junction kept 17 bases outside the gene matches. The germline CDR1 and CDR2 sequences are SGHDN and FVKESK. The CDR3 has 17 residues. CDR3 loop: CASSPRRSTGGEGTQYF. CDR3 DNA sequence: TGTGCCAGCAGTCCAAGGAGGTCGACAGGGGGCGAAGGGACCCAGTACTTC.

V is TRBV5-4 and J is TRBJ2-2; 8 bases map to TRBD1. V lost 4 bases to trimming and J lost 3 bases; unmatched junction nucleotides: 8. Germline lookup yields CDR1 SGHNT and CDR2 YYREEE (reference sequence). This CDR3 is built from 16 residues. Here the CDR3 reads CASSTRTGTDTGELFF. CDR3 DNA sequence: TGTGCCAGCAGCACCCGGACAGGGACGGACACCGGGGAGCTGTTTTTT. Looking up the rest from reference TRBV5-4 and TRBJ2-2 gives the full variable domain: ETGVTQSPTHLIKTRGQQVTLRCSSQSGHNTVSWYQQALGQGPQFIFQYYREEENGRGNFPPRFSGLQFPNYSSELNVNALELDDSALYLCASSTRTGTDTGELFFGEGSRLTVL.

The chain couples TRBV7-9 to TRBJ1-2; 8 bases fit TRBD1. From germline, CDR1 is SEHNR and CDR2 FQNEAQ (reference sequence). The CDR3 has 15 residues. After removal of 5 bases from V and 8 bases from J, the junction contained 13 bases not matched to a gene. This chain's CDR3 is CASSPSSQGAGGYTF. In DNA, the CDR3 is TGTGCCAGCAGCCCGTCGTCGCAGGGGGCGGGAGGCTACACCTTC.

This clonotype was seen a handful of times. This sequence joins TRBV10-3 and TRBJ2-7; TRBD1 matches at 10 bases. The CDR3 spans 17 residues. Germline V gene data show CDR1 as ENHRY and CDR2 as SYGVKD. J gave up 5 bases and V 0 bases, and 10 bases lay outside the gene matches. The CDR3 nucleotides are TGTGCCATCAGTGAGTCTACCCTCCGGGACAGGGGACACGAGCAGTACTTC. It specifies CAISESTLRDRGHEQYF.

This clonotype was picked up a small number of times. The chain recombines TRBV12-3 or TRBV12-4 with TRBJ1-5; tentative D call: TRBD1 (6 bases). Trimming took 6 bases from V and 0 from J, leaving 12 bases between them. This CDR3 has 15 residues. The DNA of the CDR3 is TGTGCCAGCAGGGGGGGGGCGGTTAGCAATCAGCCCCAGCATTTT. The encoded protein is CASRGGAVSNQPQHF.

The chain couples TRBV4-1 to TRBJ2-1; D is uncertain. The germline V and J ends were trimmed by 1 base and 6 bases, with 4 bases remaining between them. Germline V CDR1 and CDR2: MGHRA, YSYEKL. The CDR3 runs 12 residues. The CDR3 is CASSQVRNEQFF. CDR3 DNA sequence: TGCGCCAGCAGCCAAGTTCGCAATGAGCAGTTCTTC.

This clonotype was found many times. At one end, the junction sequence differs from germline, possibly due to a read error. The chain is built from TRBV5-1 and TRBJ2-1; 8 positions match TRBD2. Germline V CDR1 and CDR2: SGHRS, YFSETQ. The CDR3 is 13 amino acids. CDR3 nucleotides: TGTGCCAGCAGTTTTGCGGGGGGTAATGAGCAGTTCTTC. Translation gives CASSFAGGNEQFF.

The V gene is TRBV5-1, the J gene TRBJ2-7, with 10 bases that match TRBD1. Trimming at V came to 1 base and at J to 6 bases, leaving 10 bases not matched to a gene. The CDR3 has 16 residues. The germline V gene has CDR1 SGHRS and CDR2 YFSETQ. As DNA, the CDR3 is TGCGCCAGCAGCTTGATGGCCGGGACAGGGGTACTCGAGCAGTACGTC. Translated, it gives CASSLMAGTGVLEQYV.

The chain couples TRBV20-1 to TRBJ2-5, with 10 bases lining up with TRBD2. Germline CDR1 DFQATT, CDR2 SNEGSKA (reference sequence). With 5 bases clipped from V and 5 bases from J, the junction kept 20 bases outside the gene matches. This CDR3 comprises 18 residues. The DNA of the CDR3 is TGCAGTGCTGATGGTAGCGGGGGGTTCTCAACTTGGGCGGAGACCCAGTACTTC. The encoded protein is CSADGSGGFSTWAETQYF.

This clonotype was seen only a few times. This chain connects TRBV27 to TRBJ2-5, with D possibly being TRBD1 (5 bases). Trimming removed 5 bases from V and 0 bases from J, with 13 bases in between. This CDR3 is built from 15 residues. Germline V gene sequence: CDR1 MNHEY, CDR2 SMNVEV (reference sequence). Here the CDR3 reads CASSLDRQYQETQYF. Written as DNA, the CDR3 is TGTGCCAGCAGTCTGGACCGACAGTACCAAGAGACCCAGTACTTC.

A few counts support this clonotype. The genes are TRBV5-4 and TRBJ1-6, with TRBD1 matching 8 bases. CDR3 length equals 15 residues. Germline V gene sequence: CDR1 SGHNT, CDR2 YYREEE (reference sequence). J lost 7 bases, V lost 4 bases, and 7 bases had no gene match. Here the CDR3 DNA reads TGTGCCAGCAGCCTCGACAGGGGACAAAATTCACCCCTCCACTTT. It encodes CASSLDRGQNSPLHF. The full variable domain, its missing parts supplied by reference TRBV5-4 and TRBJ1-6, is ETGVTQSPTHLIKTRGQQVTLRCSSQSGHNTVSWYQQALGQGPQFIFQYYREEENGRGNFPPRFSGLQFPNYSSELNVNALELDDSALYLCASSLDRGQNSPLHFGNGTRLTVT.

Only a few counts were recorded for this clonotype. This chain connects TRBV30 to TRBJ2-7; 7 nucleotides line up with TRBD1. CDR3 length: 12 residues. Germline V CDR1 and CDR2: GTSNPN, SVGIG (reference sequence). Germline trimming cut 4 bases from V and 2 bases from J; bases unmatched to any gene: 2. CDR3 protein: CAWTGQAYEQYF. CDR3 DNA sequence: TGTGCCTGGACCGGACAGGCCTACGAGCAGTACTTC.

This CDR3 is CASSPQRDGEQFF. CDR3 coding DNA: TGTGCCAGCAGCCCCCAGCGGGATGGGGAGCAGTTCTTC. This chain links TRBV11-2 with TRBJ2-1; 7 nucleotides line up with TRBD2. The CDR3 has 13 residues. V was pared by 5 bases and J by 10 bases, with 8 bases of the junction left unmatched. The V gene's germline CDR1 is SGHAT and CDR2 FQNNGV.